These 21 T cell receptor beta chains came from one sample sequenced in a study of blood T cell repertoires in COVID-19. TCRdb keeps only in-frame clones here, not all; method: immunoSEQ multiplex PCR. The data hold around 300,000 clones, with about 87% observed a single time. Sequenced sample: peripheral blood. These receptors were collected from a woman aged 50 to 60 with COVID-19, enrolled during active disease.

This chain uses TRBV11-2 with TRBJ2-1; TRBD2 matches at 14 bases. The V gene end was trimmed by 8 bases and the J gene end by 10 bases; junction bases not matched to a gene: 7. The CDR3 has 14 residues. The germline V gene encodes CDR1 SGHAT and CDR2 FQNNGV. This chain's CDR3 is CASGTSGRRVEQFF. The DNA for the CDR3 is TGTGCCAGCGGGACTAGCGGGAGACGTGTCGAGCAGTTCTTC.

The rearrangement uses TRBV14 and TRBJ1-2; 7 bases agree with TRBD1. Per germline, CDR1 SGHDN and CDR2 FVKESK. The CDR3 sequence is 14 residues long. V was pared by 4 bases and J by 5 bases, with 7 bases of the junction left unmatched. DNA of the CDR3: TGTGCCAGCAGCCGACAGGGCTTCGGGTATGGCTACACCTTC. It codes for CASSRQGFGYGYTF.

This sequence joins TRBV19 and TRBJ2-1, with 7 bases that match TRBD2. This CDR3 has 15 residues. Germline V gives CDR1 LNHDA, CDR2 SQIVND (reference sequence). The trim removed 3 bases at V and 1 base at J, leaving 3 bases unmatched. CDR3 loop: CASSIAGDSYNEQFF. CDR3 nucleotide sequence: TGTGCCAGTAGTATTGCGGGAGATTCCTACAATGAGCAGTTCTTC.

This rearrangement joins TRBV19 to TRBJ1-2; D gene unclear. The CDR3 sequence is 17 residues long. The V end was cut by 6 bases, the J end by 7 bases, with 27 bases between. CDR1 is LNHDA, CDR2 SQIVND, per germline (reference sequence). The CDR3 region is CASRNSDDTAIARGYTF. DNA of the CDR3: TGTGCCAGTAGGAATAGTGACGATACAGCTATCGCTCGTGGCTACACCTTC.

The table lists this clone with a count of one. This chain links TRBV3-1 (or the pseudogene TRBV3-2) with TRBJ1-5, with D tentatively TRBD1 (5 bases). The V gene lost 8 bases and the J gene lost 9 bases, with 17 bases spanning the gap. This CDR3 has 13 residues. From germline, CDR1 is LGHDT and CDR2 YNNKEL (reference sequence). CDR3 region: CASSDGRRGPQHF. The CDR3 nucleotides are TGTGCCAGCTCTGACGGTAGAAGGGGGCCCCAGCATTTT.

This clone appeared a single time. V usage is TRBV30 and J usage is TRBJ2-7; a weak D match, TRBD1 (5 bases). Trimming removed 2 bases at V and 4 bases at J, with 15 bases between. There are 14 residues in the CDR3. Per germline, CDR1 GTSNPN and CDR2 SVGIG (reference sequence). DNA of the CDR3: TGTGCCTGGAGTCTGGACATGAGTAAGTACGAGCAGTACTTC. This encodes CAWSLDMSKYEQYF.

The chain carries TRBV19 and TRBJ1-5; possible D gene TRBD1, 5 bases. Germline CDR1 is LNHDA and CDR2 is SQIVND (reference sequence). The CDR3 has 15 amino acids. V was shortened by 6 bases and J by 6 bases, with 18 bases between the two germline ends. In DNA, the CDR3 is TGTGCCAGTAGCATCTCGCGGACAATGGGTCAGCCCCAGCATTTT. Its protein is CASSISRTMGQPQHF.

J is TRBJ2-1 and V is TRBV12-5; maybe TRBD1 (6 bases). The CDR3 is 17 amino acids. The V and J ends lost 3 bases and 2 bases respectively, with 17 bases between them. Germline CDR1 is LGHNT and CDR2 is FRNRAP. The CDR3 reads CASGFNRASTTYNEQFF. CDR3 coding DNA: TGTGCTAGTGGTTTCAACAGGGCATCGACCACCTACAATGAGCAGTTCTTC.

This chain links TRBV6-1 with TRBJ2-3; no clear D gene. V was cut by 1 base and J by 2 bases, with 16 bases left in between. Germline CDR1 and CDR2: MNHNS and SASEGT. The CDR3 length is 17 residues. CDR3 in amino acids: CASSEGPPSTYTDTQYF. The CDR3 region has the DNA TGTGCCAGCAGTGAAGGCCCTCCTTCTACCTACACAGATACGCAGTATTTT.

Of note for this clone: Other DNA sequences in the same sample also yield this CDR3. The J gene is TRBJ2-2, the V gene TRBV19; the match to TRBD1 covers 10 bases. Unmatched junction bases numbered 3, after V lost 6 bases and J lost 5 bases. The germline V gene has CDR1 LNHDA and CDR2 SQIVND (reference sequence). The CDR3 covers 14 residues. This chain's CDR3 is CASRRTGGTGELFF. Written as DNA, the CDR3 is TGTGCCAGTAGGAGGACAGGGGGAACCGGGGAGCTGTTTTTT. Full variable domain (outside the CDR3, taken from reference TRBV19 and TRBJ2-2): DGGITQSPKYLFRKEGQNVTLSCEQNLNHDAMYWYRQDPGQGLRLIYYSQIVNDFQKGDIAEGYSVSREKKESFPLTVTSAQKNPTAFYLCASRRTGGTGELFFGEGSRLTVL.

This clone was observed once. The rearrangement links TRBV6-2 or TRBV6-3 to TRBJ2-2, with D possibly matching TRBD2 (6 bases). The CDR3 consists of 14 residues. With 5 bases removed from V and 2 bases from J, the gap between germline ends came to 9 bases. The germline CDR1 and CDR2 sequences are MNHEY and SVGEGT. The CDR3 is CASSPGLNTGELFF. The CDR3 DNA reads TGTGCCAGCAGTCCGGGACTCAACACCGGGGAGCTGTTTTTT.

This chain uses TRBV5-1 with TRBJ2-1; D unresolved. The CDR3 is 14 residues long. The germline V and J ends were trimmed by 6 bases and 2 bases, with 12 bases remaining between them. The germline gives CDR1 SGHRS, CDR2 YFSETQ. The CDR3 DNA follows: TGCGCCAGCACGGAACAGTTCGCCTACAATGAGCAGTTCTTC. As protein: CASTEQFAYNEQFF.

A note on this clone: The sample carries other DNA sequences with the same CDR3. CDR3 nucleotides: TGCGCCAGCAGCAAAGGACAGGAGTCCATCGGGGCTGAAGCTTTCTTT. Its protein product is CASSKGQESIGAEAFF. This chain connects TRBV5-1 to TRBJ1-1, with 7 bases aligning to TRBD1. Germline assignment: CDR1 SGHRS and CDR2 YFSETQ. The CDR3 has 16 amino acids. V trimming: 4 bases; J trimming: 6 bases; junction bases outside the gene matches: 15.

V gene TRBV19 combines with J gene TRBJ2-6, with D possibly TRBD1 on 6 matching bases. The CDR3 is made up of 16 amino acids. Trimming stripped 3 bases from V and 2 bases from J, with 11 bases between. The germline gives CDR1 LNHDA, CDR2 SQIVND (reference sequence). CDR3 sequence: CASSMGAPPGANVLTF. As DNA, the CDR3 is TGTGCCAGTAGTATGGGGGCCCCCCCTGGGGCCAACGTCCTGACTTTC.

This clone was recorded once. The CDR3 DNA is TGTGCCAGTAGACAGGCGGCTAATTCACCCCTCCACTTT. Its protein product is CASRQAANSPLHF. The gene calls are TRBV27 and TRBJ1-6; weak D call: TRBD1 (6 bases). This CDR3 has 13 residues. Trimming took 9 bases from V and 6 from J, leaving 12 bases between them. Germline lookup yields CDR1 MNHEY and CDR2 SMNVEV (reference sequence).

This chain uses TRBV14 with TRBJ2-7, with D perhaps matching TRBD2 (5 bases). The CDR3 totals 15 residues. V shed 2 bases and J shed 0 bases, with 11 bases lying between them. The germline V gene encodes CDR1 SGHDN and CDR2 FVKESK. The CDR3 nucleotides read TGTGCCAGCAGCCAACTGGGAGTACTCTCCTACGAGCAGTACTTC. Its translation: CASSQLGVLSYEQYF. Full variable domain (missing parts from reference TRBV14 and TRBJ2-7): EAGVTQFPSHSVIEKGQTVTLRCDPISGHDNLYWYRRVMGKEIKFLLHFVKESKQDESGMPNNRFLAERTGGTYSTLKVQPAELEDSGVYFCASSQLGVLSYEQYFGPGTRLTVT.

The chain employs TRBV6-5 and TRBJ1-5, with 11 nucleotides matching TRBD1. This CDR3 spans 15 amino acids. With V trimmed by 5 bases and J by 4 bases, 4 bases remained unmatched. CDR1 is MNHEY and CDR2 is SVGAGI in the germline V gene. The CDR3 region is CASSPDRGPNQPQHF. The CDR3 coding sequence is TGTGCCAGCAGTCCGGACAGGGGGCCTAATCAGCCCCAGCATTTT.

The J gene is TRBJ2-7, the V gene TRBV19, with 9 bases identical to TRBD1. J was trimmed by 1 base and V by 8 bases; bases with no gene match: 0. Germline CDR1 LNHDA, CDR2 SQIVND (reference sequence). The CDR3 has 12 residues. The CDR3 region is CASGQGSYEQYF. Written as DNA, the CDR3 is TGTGCCAGTGGACAGGGGTCCTACGAGCAGTACTTC.

A word on this clone: A read error may account for a junction end that differs from germline. This chain joins TRBV7-7 and TRBJ2-5; 8 bases fit TRBD1. The CDR3 consists of 14 residues. The germline gives CDR1 SSHAT, CDR2 FNYEAQ (reference sequence). The CDR3 DNA reads TGTGCTAGCAGCACCGACAGGGGAGGAGAGACCCAGTACTTC. It yields the protein CASSTDRGGETQYF.

CDR3 residues: CASSFRDISNTGELFF. The CDR3 DNA reads TGTGCCAGCAGTTTCCGGGACATCTCGAACACCGGGGAGCTGTTTTTT. The V gene is TRBV13, the J gene TRBJ2-2; D might be TRBD1 (6 bases). This CDR3 has 16 amino acids. The germline gives CDR1 PRHDT, CDR2 FYEKMQ (reference sequence). The V end lost 6 bases, the J end lost 0 bases, and 14 bases lay between the germline ends.

The V and J genes are TRBV7-2 and TRBJ2-1; D unresolved. CDR3 length equals 12 residues. V lost 1 base and J lost 9, with 7 bases in between. Germline V gene lookup returns CDR1 SGHTA and CDR2 FQGNSA. For the CDR3, the DNA is TGTGCCAGCAGCTTAGAGTACGGTGAGCAGTTCTTC. This encodes CASSLEYGEQFF. The full variable domain, with the rest looked up from reference TRBV7-2 and TRBJ2-1, is GAGVSQSPSNKVTEKGKDVELRCDPISGHTALYWYRQSLGQGLEFLIYFQGNSAPDKSGLPSDRFSAERTGGSVSTLTIQRTQQEDSAVYLCASSLEYGEQFFGPGTRLTVL.